This entry describes one T cell receptor beta chain. Germline CDR1 is SGHRS and CDR2 is YFSETQ. J lost 8 bases, V lost 5 bases, and 2 bases had no gene match. CDR3 length equals 13 residues. Method: immunoSEQ multiplex PCR; TCRdb's copy keeps in-frame clones and lacks some. The sample includes roughly 190,000 clones, 88% of them seen just once. The record originates from a study of blood T cell repertoires in COVID-19. Study-level background: The United States, Italy and Spain provided the acute and convalescent COVID-19 samples.

Sequenced sample: peripheral blood. The chain couples TRBV5-1 to TRBJ2-1, with TRBD2 matching over 12 bases. This receptor was obtained from a human donor in a cohort sampled during active COVID-19. The CDR3 region has the DNA TGCGCCAGCAGGCTAGCGGGGGGGCATGAGCAGTTCTTC. Translated, it gives CASRLAGGHEQFF.